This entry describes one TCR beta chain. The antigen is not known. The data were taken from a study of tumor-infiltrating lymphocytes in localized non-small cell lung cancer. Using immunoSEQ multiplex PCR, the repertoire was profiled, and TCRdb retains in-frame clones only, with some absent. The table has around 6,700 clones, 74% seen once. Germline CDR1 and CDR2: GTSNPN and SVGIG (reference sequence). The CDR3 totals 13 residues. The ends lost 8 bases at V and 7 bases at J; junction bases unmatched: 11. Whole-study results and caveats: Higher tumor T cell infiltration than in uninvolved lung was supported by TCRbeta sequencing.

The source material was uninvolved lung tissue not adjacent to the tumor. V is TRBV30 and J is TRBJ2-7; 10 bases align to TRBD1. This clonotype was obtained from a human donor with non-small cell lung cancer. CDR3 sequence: CASTGTGAGEQYF. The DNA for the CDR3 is TGTGCCAGTACCGGGACAGGGGCGGGGGAGCAGTACTTC.